These 13 T cell receptor beta chains were sequenced from one sample in a study of siplizumab effects on memory and regulatory T cells. This table comes from immunoSEQ multiplex PCR, and its TCRdb copy is limited to in-frame clones, with some not included. This table holds some 110,000 clones, 93% found once. Material: Tregs sorted from blood. The receptors were sampled from a human donor in good health.

This clone was found once. The rearrangement uses TRBV7-6 and TRBJ2-7; 7 bases map to TRBD2. Trimming cost V 5 bases and J 3 bases; bases outside gene matches: 4. Germline CDR1 and CDR2: SGHVS and FNYEAQ. The CDR3 spans 13 residues. CDR3 bases: TGTGCCAGCAGCCCCGGACTAGTCTACGAGCAGTACTTC. Its protein is CASSPGLVYEQYF.

The chain combines TRBV7-9 with TRBJ1-2, with D tentatively TRBD1 (5 bases). Germline V CDR1 and CDR2: SEHNR, FQNEAQ (reference sequence). CDR3 length: 17 residues. The V gene lost 4 bases and the J gene lost 4 bases, with 22 bases spanning the gap. The DNA for the CDR3 is TGTGCCAGCAGCTCGATCTCGGTGGGGGTCGCAGGCTATGGCTACACCTTC. Translation gives CASSSISVGVAGYGYTF.

The chain joins TRBV7-3 to TRBJ2-3, with 11 nucleotides matching TRBD2. V dropped 2 bases and J dropped 7; count of bases not matched to a gene: 8. Germline V gene sequence: CDR1 SGHTA, CDR2 FQGTGA. CDR3 length: 16 amino acids. CDR3 DNA sequence: TGTGCCAGCAGCTTACTCGCTAGCGGGGGGCCAAATACGCAGTATTTT. Protein sequence: CASSLLASGGPNTQYF.

The table lists this clone with a count of one. The chain links TRBV5-1 to TRBJ2-5; 7 bases fit TRBD2. This CDR3 is 16 amino acids long. V lost 4 bases and J lost 1; bases outside the gene matches: 10. Germline V CDR1 and CDR2: SGHRS, YFSETQ. The CDR3 spells CASSIPGTTGQETQYF. The CDR3 DNA follows: TGCGCCAGCAGCATACCCGGGACTACCGGCCAAGAGACCCAGTACTTC.

J is TRBJ2-7 and V is TRBV5-4, with D possibly matching TRBD2 (6 bases). Germline loops: CDR1 SGHNT, CDR2 YYREEE (reference sequence). The ends were cut back, 3 bases at V and 1 base at J, with 8 bases in the middle. The CDR3 runs 13 residues. The CDR3 loop is CASSYGSSYEQYF. CDR3 in DNA: TGTGCCAGCAGCTACGGGAGTTCCTACGAGCAGTACTTC.

In DNA form, the CDR3 reads TGCGCCAGCAGCCAACGACCAGACCCGGGGGATTCAGCTTTCTTT. This translates into CASSQRPDPGDSAFF. This sequence joins TRBV4-1 and TRBJ1-1, with D perhaps TRBD1 (5 bases). The V gene's germline CDR1 is MGHRA and CDR2 YSYEKL. V lost 2 bases and J lost 10, with 20 bases in between. The CDR3 has 15 amino acids.

The rearrangement joins TRBV7-2 to TRBJ1-3; D gene unclear. V was trimmed by 3 bases and J by 0 bases, leaving 6 bases between them. Per germline, CDR1 SGHTA and CDR2 FQGNSA. There are 14 residues in the CDR3. CDR3 protein: CASSLGSSGNTIYF. The CDR3 DNA is TGTGCCAGCAGCTTGGGTTCCTCTGGAAACACCATATATTTT.

V gene TRBV11-2 combines with J gene TRBJ1-3, with unresolved D. The V end lost 1 base, the J end lost 2 bases, and 9 bases lay between the germline ends. From germline, CDR1 is SGHAT and CDR2 FQNNGV. The CDR3 sequence is 15 residues long. The CDR3 here is CASSLAHIPGNTIYF. The CDR3 DNA is TGTGCCAGCAGCTTAGCACACATTCCTGGAAACACCATATATTTT.

The rearrangement uses TRBV7-2 and TRBJ2-7, with D maybe TRBD2 (7 bases). The CDR3 has 15 amino acids. The V end was cut by 5 bases, the J end by 5 bases, with 19 bases between. Germline V gene data show CDR1 as SGHTA and CDR2 as FQGNSA. In DNA, the CDR3 is TGTGCCAGCAGCCCCCGGCGGGGGCATACCAACGAGCAGTACTTC. Amino acid sequence: CASSPRRGHTNEQYF.

J is TRBJ1-2 and V is TRBV4-1; tentatively, D is TRBD1 (5 bases). The CDR3 covers 16 residues. The germline V gene encodes CDR1 MGHRA and CDR2 YSYEKL. Trimming pared 3 bases from V and 1 base from J, leaving 15 bases between. The CDR3 spells CASSQSTGGVNYGYTF. CDR3 sequence (DNA): TGCGCCAGCAGCCAGAGCACAGGAGGCGTTAACTATGGCTACACCTTC.

This chain joins TRBV19 and TRBJ1-5; D remains ambiguous. The CDR3 length is 13 residues. Trimming shortened V by 4 bases and J by 16 bases, and 20 bases separated the two germline ends. CDR1 LNHDA and CDR2 SQIVND come from the germline V gene (reference sequence). In nucleotides, the CDR3 is TGTGCCAGTAGTACGCTCAGCCGGGGTGAGGAACATTTT. It specifies CASSTLSRGEEHF.

V is TRBV15 and J is TRBJ2-7; D not certain. V was pared by 0 bases and J by 5 bases, with 5 bases between. The CDR3 covers 12 residues. Germline V gives CDR1 LNHNV, CDR2 YYDKDF (reference sequence). The CDR3 loop is CATSRDRDEQYF. The CDR3 coding sequence is TGTGCCACCAGCAGAGATAGGGACGAGCAGTACTTC.

The chain has TRBV30 and TRBJ1-4; TRBD1 matches at 7 bases. Losses at the gene ends were 5 bases for V and 4 bases for J; bases not matched to a gene: 4. Per the germline V gene, CDR1 is GTSNPN and CDR2 is SVGIG (reference sequence). CDR3 length: 13 amino acids. Written as DNA, the CDR3 is TGTGCCTGGTCGACAGGGTTTAATGAAAAACTGTTTTTT. Translating gives CAWSTGFNEKLFF.